This TCR beta chain was obtained from a study of blood T cell repertoires in COVID-19. The V and J ends lost 4 bases and 0 bases, in that order; junction bases with no gene match: 1. CDR1 KGHSH and CDR2 LQKENI come from the germline V gene. The CDR3 loop spans 14 amino acids. For recovered donors of Cohort 3, there were two negative PCRs, clearance, or symptom resolution. Libraries were prepared by immunoSEQ multiplex PCR; TCRdb keeps only in-frame clonotypes and omits some of them. The table lists about 160,000 clones, roughly 85% of them singletons. The material sequenced was PBMCs or T cells enriched from blood (not recorded which). This TCR derives from a woman aged 45 to 65 who had recovered from COVID-19. The chain uses TRBV18 and TRBJ2-3; 7 positions agree with TRBD2. The CDR3 spells CASSLSGSTDTQYF. The DNA of the CDR3 is TGTGCCAGCTCACTTAGCGGGAGCACAGATACGCAGTATTTT.